This entry concerns a single T cell receptor (beta chain). This sample stems from a study of T cells after yellow fever vaccination. Broader study findings: Re-detected after boosting: most primary clones, approximately 97% of CD4 and under 90% of CD8. CD4 and CD8 compartments shared a small share of clonotypes.

TCRdb independently ran MiXCR on the 5' RACE reads; one entry per CDR3 protein. There are under 55,000 distinct CDR3 sequences in the sample; 6% to 8.5% occur only once, and 20% to 30% lies in the top ten. The input for sequencing was CD8+ T cells not binding an NS4B(214-222) dextramer, sorted from PBMCs, taken roughly 46 days after the first yellow fever vaccination. This TCR was sampled from a man between 18 and 35 years old who received the YFV17D yellow fever vaccine.

CDR3 bases: TGTGCCAGCAGTTTAGCCCCCACAGGGGGCCGAGGTCAGCCCCAGCATTTT. Translating gives CASSLAPTGGRGQPQHF. The chain is built from TRBV12-3 or TRBV12-4 and TRBJ1-5, with TRBD1 matching over 9 bases. The CDR3 sequence is 17 residues long. J gave up 6 bases and V 0 bases, and 9 bases lay outside the gene matches.